This T cell receptor beta chain is drawn from a study of OX40 agonist ivuxolimab in advanced cancers. Findings and caveats of the study: Fewer expanded clones were found on average in CD4+ than in CD8+ T cells. Antigen targets of the expanded peripheral T cells went undetermined.

To note about this clone: The antigen is unknown.

Repertoires were generated with immunoSEQ multiplex PCR, while TCRdb's copy carries only in-frame clones and drops some. Of 71,000 or so clones listed, more than 85% are singletons. This CDR3 has 16 residues. Looked up from germline, CDR1 is MDHEN and CDR2 is SYDVKM. Losses at the gene ends were 7 bases for V and 2 bases for J; bases not matched to a gene: 14. The chain links TRBV28 to TRBJ2-7; TRBD1 agrees at 7 bases. The source of this sequence is an adult with an advanced solid tumor such as melanoma, head and neck, liver or kidney cancer. Sequences were derived from CD4+ or CD8+ T cells sorted from blood, sampled in a trial of the OX40 agonist ivuxolimab. Here the CDR3 DNA reads TGTGCCAGCAATGGCGGACCACGGGACAGAACCTACGAGCAGTACTTC. This translates into CASNGGPRDRTYEQYF.